These T cell receptor beta chains were read from a single sample in a study of blood T cells in healthy people across ages. TCRdb re-called the 5' RACE reads with MiXCR, one entry per CDR3 protein. The data contain 550,000 to 700,000 distinct CDR3 sequences, approximately 25% of them singletons. Source material: blood. These receptors originate from a woman in her 70s in good health. Each CDR3 is given with its conserved first and last residue. The order of the fields is J gene, clone size, D gene, V gene, CDR3 DNA, CDR3 protein. The D gene is left open where the match is weak. Rows give clone size only sometimes, using once, few, many, or a class for an expanded clone.

>TRBJ1-2|-|-|TRBV7-8
TGTGCCAGCAGCTTAGGGTATGGGCGGAACTATGGCTACACCTTC
CASSLGYGRNYGYTF
>TRBJ1-5|few|-|TRBV24-1
TGTGCCACCAGTGCTGGAGGCAATCAGCCCCAGCATTTT
CATSAGGNQPQHF
>TRBJ2-5|few|TRBD1|TRBV3-1
TGTGCCAGCAGCCAAGAACAGGGGAGAGAGACCCAGTACTTC
CASSQEQGRETQYF
>TRBJ1-1|few|-|TRBV20-1
TGCAGTGCTAGAGTAGCAGGGAGGAACACTGAAGCTTTCTTT
CSARVAGRNTEAFF
>TRBJ2-5|-|-|TRBV3-1
TGTGCCAGCAGACTAAGGGGGGGAGAGACCCAGTACTTC
CASRLRGGETQYF
>TRBJ2-1|many|-|TRBV7-3
TGTGCCAGCAGCTTAACAGGGGCTTACAATGAGCAGTTCTTC
CASSLTGAYNEQFF
>TRBJ2-5|few|TRBD2|TRBV4-2
TGTGCCAGCAGCCATGCTGCTAGCGGGGGGACGGAGACCCAGTACTTC
CASSHAASGGTETQYF
>TRBJ1-1|-|-|TRBV29-1
TGCAGCGTTAGACAGGATGGGAACACTGAAGCTTTCTTT
CSVRQDGNTEAFF
>TRBJ2-1|-|TRBD2|TRBV20-1
TGCAGTGCTAGTGGGACTAGCGGGGGCTACAATGAGCAGTTCTTC
CSASGTSGGYNEQFF
>TRBJ1-6|few|TRBD1|TRBV5-1
TGCGCCAGCAGCCAAAATTCCGGGACAGGGGGAGGATCACCCCTCCACTTT
CASSQNSGTGGGSPLHF
>TRBJ1-5|-|-|TRBV9
TGTGCCAGCAGCGTAGACAAGGATCAGCCCCAGCATTTT
CASSVDKDQPQHF
>TRBJ1-1|-|TRBD1|TRBV5-1
TGCGCCAGCAGCGTCGACAGGGTTGAAGCTTTCTTT
CASSVDRVEAFF
>TRBJ2-7|few|-|TRBV7-2
TGTGCCAGCAGCTTATCGGGACGGAGCTCCTACGAGCAGTACTTC
CASSLSGRSSYEQYF
>TRBJ2-7|-|-|TRBV6-6
TGTGCCAGCAGTTACGGAGGGGGAAGGGGCTACGAGCAGTACTTC
CASSYGGGRGYEQYF
>TRBJ2-3|many|TRBD2|TRBV4-2
TGTGCCAGCAGCCAACAGACTAGCGGGGGCACAGATACGCAGTATTTT
CASSQQTSGGTDTQYF
>TRBJ2-6|-|-|TRBV7-2
TGTGCCAGCAGAATTTCGGGTTACTCTGGGGCCAACGTCCTGACTTTC
CASRISGYSGANVLTF
>TRBJ2-5|-|TRBD2|TRBV7-2
TGTGCCAGCAGCCCGGGACTAGCGGCCCAAGAGACCCAGTACTTC
CASSPGLAAQETQYF
>TRBJ1-1|-|-|TRBV6-2/TRBV6-3
TGTGCCAGCAGTTATTCAGGCCCGGGATCCGCGTGGAACACTGAAGCTTTCTTT
CASSYSGPGSAWNTEAFF
>TRBJ1-2|few|TRBD1|TRBV11-3
TGTGCCAGCAGCTCAGGGGGACGGTATGGCTACACCTTC
CASSSGGRYGYTF
>TRBJ2-3|few|TRBD1|TRBV7-9
TGTGCCAGCAGACAAACAGGGGGGGATACGCAGTATTTT
CASRQTGGDTQYF
>TRBJ2-5|-|TRBD1|TRBV10-3
TGTGCCATCAGTGAGTCTGGACAGGGGGCGCATGAGACCCAGTACTTC
CAISESGQGAHETQYF
>TRBJ1-1|few|-|TRBV5-1
TGCGCCAGCAGCGACAGAGGAGGGAACACTGAAGCTTTCTTT
CASSDRGGNTEAFF
>TRBJ2-5|-|-|TRBV12-3/TRBV12-4
TGTGCCAGCAGTTTGGCGCGGGACCCGAGTGAGCAGTACTTC
CASSLARDPSEQYF
>TRBJ2-7|-|TRBD2|TRBV5-1
TGCGCCAGCAGCCAGGGCACTAGCGGCACCGAGCAGTACTTC
CASSQGTSGTEQYF
>TRBJ1-3|-|-|TRBV5-1
TGCGCCAGCACCACTTCACAGGTGGGGTTTGGAAACACCATATATTTT
CASTTSQVGFGNTIYF
>TRBJ1-1|-|-|TRBV4-2
TGTGCCAGCAGCCAAGCGGCGGGTTATAGGGCAGGCACTGAAGCTTTCTTT
CASSQAAGYRAGTEAFF
>TRBJ2-1|-|-|TRBV5-6
TGTGCCAGCAGCTTGGGGCCAAACCCTTTTAATGAGCAGTTCTTC
CASSLGPNPFNEQFF
>TRBJ2-5|-|TRBD2|TRBV5-1
TGCGCCAACAGCAAGCGACTAGCGGGAGGGCTTGAGACCCGGTACTTC
CANSKRLAGGLETRYF
>TRBJ2-2|few|TRBD1|TRBV25-1
TGTGCCAGCAGATCGGACAGGGGGGACACCGGGGAGCTGTTTTTT
CASRSDRGDTGELFF
>TRBJ2-3|-|TRBD2|TRBV7-6
TGTGCCAGCAGCAAACGGGGGGGGACTCAAGGCACAGATACGCAGTATTTT
CASSKRGGTQGTDTQYF
>TRBJ2-7|many|TRBD1|TRBV7-2
TGTGCCAGCAGCTTAGTCGGGACAGGGGGTCACGAGCAGTACTTC
CASSLVGTGGHEQYF
>TRBJ1-5|-|-|TRBV29-1
TGCAGCGTTGAAGCTGATGGAAATCAGCCCCAGCATTTT
CSVEADGNQPQHF
>TRBJ2-1|few|-|TRBV7-2
TGTGCCAGCAGCTTCCAGGGGATCGGCGATGAGCAGTTCTTC
CASSFQGIGDEQFF
>TRBJ1-1|-|-|TRBV20-1
TGCAGTGCTAGAGATCGGGGTTCCCTGGACACTGAAGCTTTCTTT
CSARDRGSLDTEAFF
>TRBJ1-4|-|-|TRBV29-1
TGCAGCGTTGGCGTAACTAATGAAAAACTGTTTTTT
CSVGVTNEKLFF
>TRBJ1-4|-|-|TRBV5-1
TGCGCCAGCAGCTACCAGGGTTCCGACGAAAAACTGTTTTTT
CASSYQGSDEKLFF
>TRBJ1-4|-|-|TRBV4-1
TGCGCCAGCAGCCGGACGGGGCCTACAACTAATGAAAAACTGTTTTTT
CASSRTGPTTNEKLFF
>TRBJ2-3|-|TRBD2|TRBV5-1
TGCGCCAGCAGCCATGACAGCGGGGGGAGCACAGATACGCAGTATTTT
CASSHDSGGSTDTQYF
>TRBJ1-4|few|-|TRBV29-1
TGCAGCGTTGTCGGTCAATACAGGGATGCTAATGAAAAACTGTTTTTT
CSVVGQYRDANEKLFF
>TRBJ2-3|few|-|TRBV4-3
TGCGCCAGCAGCCAAGATTTGCGAAGCACGGATACGCAGTATTTT
CASSQDLRSTDTQYF
>TRBJ2-7|-|-|TRBV6-6
TGTGCCAGCAGCCAACCCTCAGGGTACGAGCAGTACTTC
CASSQPSGYEQYF
>TRBJ2-6|few|TRBD2|TRBV12-3/TRBV12-4
TGTGCCAGCAGTCCTAACGGGGGGGCGCGCGGCGCTGGGGCCAACGTCCTGACTTTC
CASSPNGGARGAGANVLTF
>TRBJ1-4|few|-|TRBV15
TGTGCCACCAGCCGGGGTGGGGCAGGAGCAACTAATGAAAAACTGTTTTTT
CATSRGGAGATNEKLFF
>TRBJ1-4|few|-|TRBV7-9
TGTGCCAGCAGCTTAGAAGGGAGTGAAAAACTGTTTTTT
CASSLEGSEKLFF
>TRBJ2-5|-|TRBD2|TRBV5-5
TGTGCCAGCAGCCCCAATCCTAGCGGAGAGACCCAGTACTTC
CASSPNPSGETQYF
>TRBJ2-1|-|TRBD2|TRBV11-1
TGTGCCAGCAGCTTAGCATACAGCGGGGGGGCCCATGAGCAGTTCTTC
CASSLAYSGGAHEQFF
>TRBJ2-7|few|-|TRBV19
TGTGCCAGTAGTATAGCACAGCCCTTCTACGAGCAGTACTTC
CASSIAQPFYEQYF
>TRBJ1-2|-|-|TRBV20-1
TGCAGTGCTAGCTCGCCAGGGGCGACTCTCTATGGCTACACCTTC
CSASSPGATLYGYTF
>TRBJ2-7|-|TRBD2|TRBV10-2
TGCGCCAGCAGGGGACTAGCGGGGGACGAGCAGTACTTC
CASRGLAGDEQYF
>TRBJ2-1|few|TRBD1|TRBV5-1
TGCGCCAGCAGCTCAGGGACAGGGGGCCCCTACAATGAGCAGTTCTTC
CASSSGTGGPYNEQFF
>TRBJ2-1|-|-|TRBV5-1
TGCGCCAGCAGAGCCGGGACACAGAACCATGAGCAGTTCTTC
CASRAGTQNHEQFF